Listed below are T cell receptor beta chains from one sample, sequenced in a study of T cell changes during pregnancy in multiple sclerosis. The table came from immunoSEQ multiplex PCR; TCRdb's copy has only in-frame clones and leaves some out. The profile covers tens of thousands of clones, with 75% to 95% appearing a single time and about 0.65% taken by the ten largest. The starting material was CD4+ T cells from peripheral blood mononuclear cells, obtained before pregnancy. The origin of the receptors is a female donor with multiple sclerosis, enrolled in a pregnancy study. Both conserved end residues are part of each CDR3. A D gene is named only where the DNA matches it firmly. Expanded clones get a size class; other rows say once, few or many, or leave the size out.

v_call	d_call	clone_size	j_call	cdr3_nt	cdr3_aa
TRBV28	TRBD2	once	TRBJ2-1	TGTGCCAGCAGTTTCCTCGGACTAGCGGGACAGAACTCCTACAATGAGCAGTTCTTC	CASSFLGLAGQNSYNEQFF
TRBV6-5	TRBD1	NA	TRBJ1-1	TGTGCCAGCGGGGACAGGGGGAACACTGAAGCTTTCTTT	CASGDRGNTEAFF
TRBV27	NA	few	TRBJ2-7	TGTGCCAGCACGGACAGCTCCTACGAGCAGTACTTC	CASTDSSYEQYF
TRBV4-3	TRBD1	NA	TRBJ2-7	TGCGCCAGCAGCCAGCGACAGGGGGGCCCCTACGAGCAGTACTTC	CASSQRQGGPYEQYF
TRBV11-2	TRBD1	few	TRBJ2-2	TGTGCCAGCAGGCCTTGGGGACAGACGTACACCGGGGAGCTGTTTTTT	CASRPWGQTYTGELFF
TRBV13	NA	few	TRBJ1-2	TGTGCCAGCAGCTTAACAGGCTATGGCTACACCTTC	CASSLTGYGYTF
TRBV7-9	TRBD1	NA	TRBJ2-1	TGTGCCAGCAGCTCTCCCGCTGACAGGGACTACAATGAGCAGTTCTTC	CASSSPADRDYNEQFF
TRBV28	NA	NA	TRBJ1-1	TGTGCCAGCACCCGTCTGACTGAAGCTTTCTTT	CASTRLTEAFF
TRBV6-5	NA	NA	TRBJ1-1	TGTGCCAGCAGTTACGAAGGGGACAACAGAGCTTTCTTT	CASSYEGDNRAFF
TRBV19	TRBD2	NA	TRBJ2-1	TGTGCCAGTAGACTCGGACTAGCGGGAGGGTCAGAGCAGTTCTTC	CASRLGLAGGSEQFF
TRBV25-1	NA	NA	TRBJ2-6	TGTGCCAGCAGTGAATATGGGCCTCTCTCTGGGGCCAACGTCCTGACTTTC	CASSEYGPLSGANVLTF
TRBV6-5	NA	NA	TRBJ2-2	TGTGCCAGCAGGCTGGGACTGAACACCGGGGAGCTGTTTTTT	CASRLGLNTGELFF
TRBV2	NA	NA	TRBJ2-4	TGTGCCAGCAGGGCGGGTCGCGCGGCTAGGAACATTCGGTACTTC	CASRAGRAARNIRYF
TRBV28	TRBD2	NA	TRBJ2-5	TGTGCCAGCAGTATAGCGGGAGGGCCGGGTCGGGAGACCCAGTACTTC	CASSIAGGPGRETQYF
TRBV11-3	TRBD2	NA	TRBJ2-7	TGTGCCAGCAGCTTGGGAAGCGGGGACTCCTACGAGCAGTACTTC	CASSLGSGDSYEQYF
TRBV11-2	NA	NA	TRBJ1-4	TGTGCCAGCAGCTTAGGACCTAGAGAAAAACTGTTTTTT	CASSLGPREKLFF
TRBV4-1	NA	NA	TRBJ1-1	TGCGCCAGCAGCTCCTCCATAAGAGAGACTGAAGCTTTCTTT	CASSSSIRETEAFF
TRBV11-2	NA	NA	TRBJ1-1	TGTGCCAGCAGCTTTGGGACTGGAGGGCCTGAAGCTTTCTTT	CASSFGTGGPEAFF
TRBV19	TRBD1	NA	TRBJ2-7	TGTGCCAGTAGTATGGGGACAGGGCCTACCCGGGAGCAGTACTTC	CASSMGTGPTREQYF
TRBV4-3	NA	NA	TRBJ2-3	TGCGCCAGCAGCCAAGATCCTTTGAACAGGAGACATAGCACAGATACGCAGTATTTT	CASSQDPLNRRHSTDTQYF
TRBV5-6	NA	NA	TRBJ2-4	TGTGCCAGCAGCTCCAGGGCGAGGGCCAAAAACATTCAGTACTTC	CASSSRARAKNIQYF
TRBV7-8	TRBD1	once	TRBJ2-2	TGTGCCAGCAGCCCTAGAGGGGGCGGTAACGGGGAGCTGTTTTTT	CASSPRGGGNGELFF
TRBV7-2	TRBD1	NA	TRBJ1-6	TGTGCCAGCAGCTGGGACAGGGCCGTAAATTCACCCCTCCACTTT	CASSWDRAVNSPLHF
TRBV6-5	TRBD1	NA	TRBJ2-3	TGTGCCAGCAGTTTCCGACAGGGGGTATCAGATACGCAGTATTTT	CASSFRQGVSDTQYF
TRBV10-3	TRBD2	NA	TRBJ2-1	TGTGCCATCAGTGAGTCGGTGGTCCTCAGGACTAGCGTCACAACCCGCAATGAGCAGTTCTTC	CAISESVVLRTSVTTRNEQFF
TRBV9	TRBD2	NA	TRBJ2-5	TGTGCCAGCTCCCGGGGGGGGGAGACCCAGTACTTC	CASSRGGETQYF
TRBV9	TRBD1	NA	TRBJ2-7	TGTGCCAGCAGCCCTAGGGCCTGGCAGGGGGCTGGCGAGCAGTACTTC	CASSPRAWQGAGEQYF
TRBV5-1	NA	NA	TRBJ1-2	TGCGCCAGCAGCTCACAAAATCCGGGAGAAAACTATGGCTACACCTTC	CASSSQNPGENYGYTF
TRBV6-1	NA	NA	TRBJ1-5	TGTGCCAGCGAGACAGACCCTAGTCAGCCCCAGCATTTT	CASETDPSQPQHF
TRBV15	NA	NA	TRBJ1-1	TGTGCCACCAGCAGAGGCGGGCCCTTACCGGGACGGAGGGGTAACACTGAAGCTTTCTTT	CATSRGGPLPGRRGNTEAFF
TRBV19	TRBD1	NA	TRBJ2-5	TGTGCCAGTAGTAGCCGGGACAGGGGGGAGACCCAGTACTTC	CASSSRDRGETQYF
TRBV2	TRBD1	NA	TRBJ1-1	TGTGCCAGCACGTCGACAGGGGCAATGAACACTGAAGCTTTCTTT	CASTSTGAMNTEAFF
TRBV6-6	NA	NA	TRBJ2-5	TGTGCCAGCAGTTACTCGGGAGACCTCGGGGGGACCCAGTACTTC	CASSYSGDLGGTQYF
TRBV28	TRBD1	NA	TRBJ2-7	TGTGCCAGCAGGCTAGGACAGGGGCCTTTCTACGAGCAGTACTTC	CASRLGQGPFYEQYF
TRBV7-2	NA	once	TRBJ1-6	TGTGCCAGCAGCTTGAAGACAGGTGATTCACCCCTCCACTTT	CASSLKTGDSPLHF
TRBV9	NA	NA	TRBJ1-5	TGTGCCAGCAGCGTAGAAGGCGGTAGCAATCAGCCCCAGCATTTT	CASSVEGGSNQPQHF
TRBV9	NA	NA	TRBJ2-2	TGTGCCAGCAGCGTAGAGTTCACCCGCGTAAACACCGGGGAGCTGTTTTTT	CASSVEFTRVNTGELFF
TRBV6-1	TRBD2	once	TRBJ2-2	TGTGCCCCAGCGGGGGGGGCTAACACCGGGGAGCTGTTTTTT	CAPAGGANTGELFF